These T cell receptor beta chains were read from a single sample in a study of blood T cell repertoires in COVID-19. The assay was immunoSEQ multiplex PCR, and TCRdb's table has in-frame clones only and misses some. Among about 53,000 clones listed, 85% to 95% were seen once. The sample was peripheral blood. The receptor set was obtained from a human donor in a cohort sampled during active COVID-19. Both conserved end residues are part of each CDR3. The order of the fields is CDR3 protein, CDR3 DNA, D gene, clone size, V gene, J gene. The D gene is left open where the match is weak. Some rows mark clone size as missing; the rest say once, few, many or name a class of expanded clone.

CDR3aa: CASRDRGNTEAFF
CDR3nt: TGCGCCAGCCGCGACAGGGGGAACACTGAAGCTTTCTTT
d_gene: TRBD1
abundance: .
v_gene: TRBV4-3
j_gene: TRBJ1-1

CDR3aa: CSVWDSYGYTF
CDR3nt: TGCAGCGTTTGGGACAGCTATGGCTACACCTTC
d_gene: TRBD1
abundance: .
v_gene: TRBV29-1
j_gene: TRBJ1-2

CDR3aa: CSVVSGGETQYF
CDR3nt: TGCAGCGTGGTGTCGGGGGGAGAGACCCAGTACTTC
d_gene: TRBD2
abundance: .
v_gene: TRBV29-1
j_gene: TRBJ2-5

CDR3aa: CASSLAFFQETQYF
CDR3nt: TGTGCCAGCAGCTTAGCCTTTTTCCAAGAGACCCAGTACTTC
d_gene: .
abundance: .
v_gene: TRBV7-2
j_gene: TRBJ2-5

CDR3aa: CASSILGLTDTQYF
CDR3nt: TGTGCCAGTAGTATCCTGGGACTTACAGATACGCAGTATTTT
d_gene: .
abundance: once
v_gene: TRBV19
j_gene: TRBJ2-3

CDR3aa: CASSPEGLAGPPDTQYF
CDR3nt: TGTGCCAGCAGTCCCGAGGGACTAGCGGGACCGCCAGATACGCAGTATTTT
d_gene: TRBD2
abundance: .
v_gene: TRBV27
j_gene: TRBJ2-3

CDR3aa: CASSQDLGRPQHF
CDR3nt: TGCGCCAGCAGCCAAGATTTGGGGAGGCCCCAGCATTTT
d_gene: .
abundance: .
v_gene: TRBV4-1
j_gene: TRBJ1-5

CDR3aa: CASSGWRAEAFF
CDR3nt: TGTGCCAGCAGCGGCTGGAGAGCTGAAGCTTTCTTT
d_gene: .
abundance: once
v_gene: TRBV6-5
j_gene: TRBJ1-1

CDR3aa: CASTGLAGGKNTQYF
CDR3nt: TGTGCCAGCACCGGACTAGCGGGGGGTAAGAATACGCAGTATTTT
d_gene: TRBD2
abundance: .
v_gene: TRBV6-5
j_gene: TRBJ2-3

CDR3aa: CAWSALDTTGAGELFF
CDR3nt: TGTGCCTGGAGTGCACTAGACACAACGGGGGCCGGGGAGCTGTTTTTT
d_gene: .
abundance: .
v_gene: TRBV30
j_gene: TRBJ2-2

CDR3aa: CASSPRDRTYNEQFF
CDR3nt: TGTGCCAGCAGCCCGCGGGACAGGACTTACAATGAGCAGTTCTTC
d_gene: TRBD1
abundance: .
v_gene: TRBV3-1/TRBV3-2
j_gene: TRBJ2-1

CDR3aa: CASSLDLVNEQFF
CDR3nt: TGTGCCAGCAGCTTAGATCTAGTCAATGAGCAGTTCTTC
d_gene: .
abundance: .
v_gene: TRBV11-2
j_gene: TRBJ2-1

CDR3aa: CASSQESGGWSYNEQFF
CDR3nt: TGCGCCAGCAGCCAAGAATCGGGGGGGTGGTCCTACAATGAGCAGTTCTTC
d_gene: TRBD2
abundance: .
v_gene: TRBV4-3
j_gene: TRBJ2-1

CDR3aa: CATGIGGTGYEQYF
CDR3nt: TGTGCCACCGGGATAGGAGGGACGGGCTACGAGCAGTACTTC
d_gene: .
abundance: .
v_gene: TRBV6-5
j_gene: TRBJ2-7

CDR3aa: CASSTGVAFF
CDR3nt: TGTGCCAGCAGCACCGGTGTAGCTTTCTTT
d_gene: .
abundance: .
v_gene: TRBV7-9
j_gene: TRBJ1-1

CDR3aa: CASRTGVNTEAFF
CDR3nt: TGTGCCAGCAGGACAGGGGTTAACACTGAAGCTTTCTTT
d_gene: TRBD1
abundance: few
v_gene: TRBV6-5
j_gene: TRBJ1-1

CDR3aa: CASSPGTTRTDTQYF
CDR3nt: TGCGCCAGCAGCCCCGGGACTACGCGAACAGATACGCAGTATTTT
d_gene: TRBD2
abundance: .
v_gene: TRBV4-3
j_gene: TRBJ2-3

CDR3aa: CASRNRRGEKLFF
CDR3nt: TGTGCCAGCAGAAACAGGAGGGGAGAAAAACTGTTTTTT
d_gene: .
abundance: .
v_gene: TRBV6-5
j_gene: TRBJ1-4

CDR3aa: CASSIAGVSDEQFF
CDR3nt: TGTGCCAGCAGCATAGCGGGAGTCAGCGATGAGCAGTTCTTC
d_gene: TRBD2
abundance: once
v_gene: TRBV3-1/TRBV3-2
j_gene: TRBJ2-1

CDR3aa: CASSLEGQGTTYGYTF
CDR3nt: TGCGCCAGCAGCTTGGAGGGACAGGGTACAACCTATGGCTACACCTTC
d_gene: TRBD1
abundance: .
v_gene: TRBV5-1
j_gene: TRBJ1-2

CDR3aa: CASSDRALAGVGVHEQYF
CDR3nt: TGTGCCAGCAGTGACAGGGCGCTAGCGGGGGTCGGTGTCCACGAGCAGTACTTC
d_gene: TRBD2
abundance: .
v_gene: TRBV6-1
j_gene: TRBJ2-7

CDR3aa: CASSDTGPHGYTF
CDR3nt: TGTGCCAGCAGCGACACAGGACCTCATGGCTACACCTTC
d_gene: .
abundance: .
v_gene: TRBV12-3/TRBV12-4
j_gene: TRBJ1-2

CDR3aa: CAWSHRTGSGYTF
CDR3nt: TGTGCCTGGAGTCACCGGACAGGGAGTGGCTACACCTTC
d_gene: TRBD1
abundance: .
v_gene: TRBV30
j_gene: TRBJ1-2

CDR3aa: CASSFPGQKQETQYF
CDR3nt: TGTGCCAGCAGTTTCCCGGGACAGAAACAAGAGACCCAGTACTTC
d_gene: TRBD1
abundance: once
v_gene: TRBV6-6
j_gene: TRBJ2-5

CDR3aa: CSVWRETEAFF
CDR3nt: TGCAGCGTTTGGAGGGAGACTGAAGCTTTCTTT
d_gene: .
abundance: .
v_gene: TRBV29-1
j_gene: TRBJ1-1

CDR3aa: CASSPRQGARNTIYF
CDR3nt: TGTGCCAGCAGCCCGCGACAGGGGGCGAGGAACACCATATATTTT
d_gene: TRBD1
abundance: .
v_gene: TRBV4-2
j_gene: TRBJ1-3

CDR3aa: CAWSYQSDYGYTF
CDR3nt: TGTGCCTGGAGTTATCAGAGCGACTATGGCTACACCTTC
d_gene: .
abundance: .
v_gene: TRBV30
j_gene: TRBJ1-2

CDR3aa: CASSQEGSGEAYTF
CDR3nt: TGCGCCAGCAGCCAAGAAGGGAGCGGAGAGGCCTACACCTTC
d_gene: .
abundance: .
v_gene: TRBV4-3
j_gene: TRBJ1-2

CDR3aa: CASSRALNTEAFF
CDR3nt: TGTGCCAGCAGCAGGGCTTTGAACACTGAAGCTTTCTTT
d_gene: .
abundance: .
v_gene: TRBV6-4
j_gene: TRBJ1-1

CDR3aa: CASSPGTGTGQPQHF
CDR3nt: TGCGCCAGCAGTCCCGGGACAGGGACCGGTCAGCCCCAGCATTTT
d_gene: TRBD1
abundance: .
v_gene: TRBV4-3
j_gene: TRBJ1-5

CDR3aa: CASSLGSSYEQYF
CDR3nt: TGTGCCAGCAGCTTGGGTAGCTCCTACGAGCAGTACTTC
d_gene: .
abundance: .
v_gene: TRBV5-6
j_gene: TRBJ2-7

CDR3aa: CASSRTGGPRQPQHF
CDR3nt: TGTGCCAGCAGTCGCACAGGGGGCCCACGGCAGCCCCAGCATTTT
d_gene: TRBD1
abundance: .
v_gene: TRBV6-5
j_gene: TRBJ1-5

CDR3aa: CASSQGPGADTQYF
CDR3nt: TGTGCCAGCAGCCAAGGGCCAGGTGCAGATACGCAGTATTTT
d_gene: .
abundance: .
v_gene: TRBV3-1/TRBV3-2
j_gene: TRBJ2-3

CDR3aa: CASSLAAGGDYGYTF
CDR3nt: TGTGCCAGCAGCTTAGCGGCGGGGGGGGACTATGGCTACACCTTC
d_gene: .
abundance: .
v_gene: TRBV7-2
j_gene: TRBJ1-2

CDR3aa: CASSPTGGVHGYTF
CDR3nt: TGTGCCAGCAGCCCGACGGGAGGGGTCCATGGCTACACCTTC
d_gene: .
abundance: .
v_gene: TRBV9
j_gene: TRBJ1-2

CDR3aa: CASRAGTGALEQYF
CDR3nt: TGTGCTAGCAGGGCCGGGACAGGGGCCTTAGAGCAGTACTTC
d_gene: TRBD1
abundance: .
v_gene: TRBV7-7
j_gene: TRBJ2-7

CDR3aa: CASSLLSSAVLSSYEQYF
CDR3nt: TGTGCCAGCAGCTTGCTGTCTAGCGCCGTACTCAGCTCCTACGAGCAGTACTTC
d_gene: .
abundance: .
v_gene: TRBV5-5
j_gene: TRBJ2-7

CDR3aa: CASSPPRTGIGNTEAFF
CDR3nt: TGTGCCAGCTCACCACCCCGGACAGGGATTGGGAACACTGAAGCTTTCTTT
d_gene: TRBD1
abundance: .
v_gene: TRBV18
j_gene: TRBJ1-1

CDR3aa: CASSQLPSNEQFF
CDR3nt: TGTGCCAGCAGTCAACTTCCCTCCAATGAGCAGTTCTTC
d_gene: .
abundance: .
v_gene: TRBV27
j_gene: TRBJ2-1

CDR3aa: CASSGGTATNYGYTF
CDR3nt: TGTGCCAGCAGCGGGGGGACAGCAACTAACTATGGCTACACCTTC
d_gene: TRBD1
abundance: .
v_gene: TRBV3-1/TRBV3-2
j_gene: TRBJ1-2

CDR3aa: CASSSTGHNQPQHF
CDR3nt: TGTGCCAGCAGCTCCACAGGACACAATCAGCCCCAGCATTTT
d_gene: .
abundance: .
v_gene: TRBV7-2
j_gene: TRBJ1-5

CDR3aa: CSASIEETQYF
CDR3nt: TGCAGTGCTTCTATCGAAGAGACCCAGTACTTC
d_gene: .
abundance: .
v_gene: TRBV20-1
j_gene: TRBJ2-5

CDR3aa: CASSPRTGTARNTIYF
CDR3nt: TGTGCCAGCAGCCCCCGGACCGGGACAGCTAGAAACACCATATATTTT
d_gene: TRBD1
abundance: .
v_gene: TRBV3-1/TRBV3-2
j_gene: TRBJ1-3

CDR3aa: CASSSVLATRSDTQYF
CDR3nt: TGTGCCAGCAGTTCAGTTCTAGCCACGAGATCTGATACGCAGTATTTT
d_gene: .
abundance: .
v_gene: TRBV27
j_gene: TRBJ2-3

CDR3aa: CASSSGWELFF
CDR3nt: TGTGCCAGCAGTTCCGGGTGGGAGCTGTTTTTT
d_gene: .
abundance: .
v_gene: TRBV12-3/TRBV12-4
j_gene: TRBJ2-2

CDR3aa: CASSPRAGDTQYF
CDR3nt: TGTGCCAGCAGCCCCCGTGCCGGAGATACGCAGTATTTT
d_gene: .
abundance: .
v_gene: TRBV9
j_gene: TRBJ2-3

CDR3aa: CSASLSPGGPSYNEQFF
CDR3nt: TGCAGTGCTAGTTTATCTCCGGGGGGCCCCTCCTACAATGAGCAGTTCTTC
d_gene: .
abundance: .
v_gene: TRBV20-1
j_gene: TRBJ2-1

CDR3aa: CASSYRQGGAGELFF
CDR3nt: TGTGCCAGCAGTTACCGCCAGGGGGGTGCCGGGGAGCTGTTTTTT
d_gene: .
abundance: .
v_gene: TRBV6-5
j_gene: TRBJ2-2

CDR3aa: CASSVARGGWQETQYF
CDR3nt: TGTGCCAGCAGCGTAGCTCGAGGGGGATGGCAAGAGACCCAGTACTTC
d_gene: .
abundance: .
v_gene: TRBV9
j_gene: TRBJ2-5

CDR3aa: CASSRGPGRNSPLHF
CDR3nt: TGTGCCAGCAGCCGGGGACCAGGGAGGAATTCACCCCTCCACTTT
d_gene: .
abundance: .
v_gene: TRBV11-2
j_gene: TRBJ1-6

CDR3aa: CASSYSLAGAYEQYF
CDR3nt: TGTGCCAGCAGTTACTCGCTCGCGGGAGCCTACGAGCAGTACTTC
d_gene: TRBD2
abundance: .
v_gene: TRBV6-5
j_gene: TRBJ2-7

CDR3aa: CAISEYPGQYEQYF
CDR3nt: TGTGCCATCAGTGAGTACCCGGGACAGTACGAGCAGTACTTC
d_gene: TRBD1
abundance: .
v_gene: TRBV10-3
j_gene: TRBJ2-7

CDR3aa: CASSFERYNEQFF
CDR3nt: TGTGCCAGCAGCTTTGAGCGGTACAATGAGCAGTTCTTC
d_gene: .
abundance: .
v_gene: TRBV7-2
j_gene: TRBJ2-1

CDR3aa: CASSPGLYYEQYF
CDR3nt: TGCGCCAGCAGCCCTGGACTTTACTACGAGCAGTACTTC
d_gene: .
abundance: .
v_gene: TRBV5-1
j_gene: TRBJ2-7

CDR3aa: CASSFQADYGYTF
CDR3nt: TGCGCCAGCAGCTTCCAGGCAGACTATGGCTACACCTTC
d_gene: .
abundance: .
v_gene: TRBV5-1
j_gene: TRBJ1-2

CDR3aa: CASSSDLGTGATTDTQYF
CDR3nt: TGTGCCAGCAGCTCGGATCTGGGGACAGGGGCCACCACAGATACGCAGTATTTT
d_gene: TRBD1
abundance: few
v_gene: TRBV7-9
j_gene: TRBJ2-3

CDR3aa: CASSTPGRGSNQPQHF
CDR3nt: TGTGCCAGTAGTACCCCCGGGCGGGGGAGCAATCAGCCCCAGCATTTT
d_gene: .
abundance: .
v_gene: TRBV19
j_gene: TRBJ1-5

CDR3aa: CASRATAAGELFF
CDR3nt: TGTGCCAGCAGGGCGACAGCCGCCGGGGAGCTGTTTTTT
d_gene: .
abundance: .
v_gene: TRBV28
j_gene: TRBJ2-2

CDR3aa: CASSGLAGGPHTGELFF
CDR3nt: TGTGCCAGCAGCGGACTAGCGGGGGGCCCTCACACCGGGGAGCTGTTTTTT
d_gene: TRBD2
abundance: .
v_gene: TRBV9
j_gene: TRBJ2-2